A selection of T cell receptor beta chains follows, all from one sample in a study of T cell responses to AZD1222 COVID-19 vaccine. Repertoires were generated with immunoSEQ multiplex PCR, while TCRdb's copy carries only in-frame clones and drops some. The sample has 60,000 to 85,000 clones; about 74% are singletons. The sample here was peripheral blood, taken 28 days after the second dose of the MenACWY control vaccine. The receptors come from an adult who received the MenACWY meningococcal vaccine as a control. Both conserved end residues are part of each CDR3. Each record gives: J gene, clone size, V gene, CDR3 length, D gene, CDR3 DNA, CDR3 protein. D genes are given only for firm matches. Some rows have no size entry. The others give once, few or many, or a class for an expanded clone.

TRBJ1-2 - TRBV4-3 13 - TGCGCCAGCAGCCAAGATTTGGGGAATGGCTACACCTTC CASSQDLGNGYTF
TRBJ1-2 - TRBV30 14 - TGTGCCTGGAGTGCGACACCTACTAACTATGGCTACACCTTC CAWSATPTNYGYTF
TRBJ2-7 - TRBV21-1 15 - TGTGCCAGCAACGACCGGGACAGGGGGGCCTACGAGCAGTACTTC CASNDRDRGAYEQYF
TRBJ1-4 - TRBV5-5 15 - TGTGCCAGCAGCTGGACTACTACGACTAATGAAAAACTGTTTTTT CASSWTTTTNEKLFF
TRBJ2-3 - TRBV21-1 18 - TGTGCCAGACAGAGGCCCCCCCAAGAGTTTTCTAGCACAGATACGCAGTATTTT CARQRPPQEFSSTDTQYF
TRBJ1-2 medium-sized TRBV7-2 16 TRBD1 TGTGCCAGCAGCACCCGGACAGGGGGCGCCAACTATGGCTACACCTTC CASSTRTGGANYGYTF
TRBJ1-6 - TRBV19 14 - TGTGCCAGTAGAGGGCAGGAATATAATTCACCCCTCCACTTT CASRGQEYNSPLHF
TRBJ2-3 - TRBV3-1/TRBV3-2 15 TRBD2 TGTGCCAGCAGCCTCAAGCGGGGGGACACAGATACGCAGTATTTT CASSLKRGDTDTQYF
TRBJ2-2 - TRBV5-1 14 TRBD2 TGCGCCAGCAACGCGGGGGGACTAACCGGGGAGCTGTTTTTT CASNAGGLTGELFF
TRBJ1-1 - TRBV12-3/TRBV12-4 13 - TGTGCCAGCAGTTTATGGGATTCAGGGGAAGCTTTCTTT CASSLWDSGEAFF
TRBJ1-2 - TRBV30 11 TRBD1 TGTGCCTCCGGGACAGGGGAAGGCTACACCTTC CASGTGEGYTF
TRBJ2-1 - TRBV2 13 - TGTGCCAGCAGTTCGACCCTAGCGAGGGAGCAGTTCTTC CASSSTLAREQFF
TRBJ2-1 - TRBV19 16 TRBD2 TGTGCCAGTAGTACCCCGACTAGCGGGGGGGACAATGAGCAGTTCTTC CASSTPTSGGDNEQFF
TRBJ2-5 - TRBV12-5 14 - TGTGCTAGTGGTTTGGGTGGGACGTCGGAGACCCAGTACTTC CASGLGGTSETQYF
TRBJ2-5 - TRBV4-2 17 - TGTGCCAGCAGCCAAGATATTATACTAGACTTCCAAGAGACCCAGTACTTC CASSQDIILDFQETQYF
TRBJ2-7 - TRBV15 16 TRBD1 TGTGCCACCAGCAGAGAGACAGGGGCGAGTTCCTACGAGCAGTACTTC CATSRETGASSYEQYF
TRBJ2-2 - TRBV21-1 13 - TGTGCCAGCAGCCGCCGACTCGGCGGGGAGCTGTTTTTT CASSRRLGGELFF
TRBJ1-3 - TRBV28 14 - TGTGCCAGCAGTGCCTCCTACTCTGGAAACACCATATATTTT CASSASYSGNTIYF